The 27 T cell receptor beta chains given below trace back to one sample, sequenced in a study of CD8+CD57+ T cells in acquired aplastic anemia. CDR3 and TCR beta VDJ profiling relied on a genomic DNA template. TCRdb re-called the reads with MiXCR, one entry per CDR3 protein. The table includes about 160,000 distinct CDR3 sequences, around 48% detected once. The patients chosen for sequencing had shown expansion of CD8+CD57+ cells (detected by flow cytometry). The source material was sorted CD4+, CD8+, or CD8+CD57+ T cells (not recorded which) from PBMCs. These receptors were obtained from a human donor with aplastic anemia.

This clonotype has only one observation. The chain combines TRBV29-1 with TRBJ2-7; no firm D call. Per the germline V gene, CDR1 is SQVTM and CDR2 is ANQGSEA. V was shortened by 8 bases and J by 7 bases, with 18 bases between the two germline ends. CDR3 size: 12 residues. CDR3 sequence reads: CSLGTSYGEQYF. The CDR3 DNA reads as TGCAGCCTCGGAACCAGTTACGGGGAGCAGTACTTC.

The rearrangement joins TRBV30 to TRBJ1-2; D gene unclear. V was clipped by 0 bases and J by 4 bases, with 15 bases between them. This CDR3 is 15 amino acids long. CDR1 and CDR2 (germline): GTSNPN, SVGIG (reference sequence). This chain's CDR3 is CAWSVEFGGFYGYTF. The CDR3 DNA follows: TGTGCCTGGAGTGTGGAATTTGGAGGGTTCTATGGCTACACCTTC. The full variable domain, completed using reference TRBV30 and TRBJ1-2, is SQTIHQWPATLVQPVGSPLSLECTVEGTSNPNLYWYRQAAGRGLQLLFYSVGIGQISSEVPQNLSASRPQDRQFILSSKKLLLSDSGFYLCAWSVEFGGFYGYTFGSGTRLTVV.

The chain links TRBV25-1 to TRBJ2-2, with a weak D call TRBD1 (5 bases). The CDR3 loop spans 15 amino acids. Per the germline V gene, CDR1 is MGHDK and CDR2 is SYGVNS. Trimming took 1 base from V and 1 from J, leaving 7 bases between them. CDR3 loop: CASSELTGNTGELFF. DNA of the CDR3: TGTGCCAGCAGTGAATTAACAGGGAACACCGGGGAGCTGTTTTTT.

The rearrangement links TRBV5-4 to TRBJ2-7; 9 bases fit TRBD1. CDR1 SGHNT and CDR2 YYREEE come from the germline V gene (reference sequence). J gave up 5 bases and V 4 bases, and 4 bases lay outside the gene matches. The CDR3 runs 13 residues. This CDR3 is CASSKRTGDEQYF. CDR3 bases: TGTGCCAGCAGCAAAAGGACAGGGGACGAGCAGTACTTC.

This clonotype was observed many times. V gene TRBV19 combines with J gene TRBJ2-7; D is undetermined. The CDR3 extends over 13 amino acids. With 3 bases removed from V and 5 bases from J, the gap between germline ends came to 11 bases. In germline, CDR1 is LNHDA, CDR2 SQIVND (reference sequence). DNA for the CDR3: TGTGCCAGTAGTATTGCGATCCTGGACGAGCAGTACTTC. Translated, it gives CASSIAILDEQYF.

The chain combines TRBV28 with TRBJ1-5; D unclear. Trimming stripped 6 bases from V and 6 bases from J, with 21 bases between. The CDR3 has 16 residues. Germline V gene sequence: CDR1 MDHEN, CDR2 SYDVKM. CDR3 protein: CASRRLTSGLSQPQHF. DNA for the CDR3: TGTGCCAGCAGGCGTCTTACTTCGGGCTTGAGTCAGCCCCAGCATTTT.

This rearrangement joins TRBV20-1 to TRBJ2-3, with D unresolved. V lost 4 bases to trimming and J lost 3 bases, with 14 bases between them. Germline V gene sequence: CDR1 DFQATT, CDR2 SNEGSKA (reference sequence). The CDR3 spans 14 residues. CDR3 region: CSATILTATDTQYF. CDR3 DNA: TGCAGTGCTACTATCCTTACCGCGACAGATACGCAGTATTTT.

In the case of this clonotype: A much larger clone is a single base away; this may be a read error. The chain uses TRBV12-5 and TRBJ2-5; D may be TRBD2 (5 bases). The CDR3 runs 11 residues. Germline V gene data show CDR1 as LGHNT and CDR2 as FRNRAP. The CDR3 DNA is TGTGCTAGTGTGGGCTGGGAGACCCCGTACTTC. It translates to CASVGWETPYF.

The chain joins TRBV10-1 to TRBJ1-5; 7 nucleotides align to TRBD1. The CDR3 runs to 14 residues. J gave up 9 bases and V 6 bases, and 11 bases lay outside the gene matches. Looked up from germline, CDR1 is WNHNN and CDR2 is SYGVQD (reference sequence). The CDR3 is CASRTGKTQGPQHF. The CDR3 bases are TGCGCCAGCAGGACAGGGAAGACGCAGGGGCCCCAGCATTTT.

The chain uses TRBV19 and TRBJ2-1; D gene ambiguous. The CDR3 is made up of 13 amino acids. Germline CDR1 and CDR2: LNHDA and SQIVND (reference sequence). V was cut by 0 bases and J by 10 bases, with 10 bases left in between. CDR3 coding DNA: TGTGCCAGTAGTATAGATCTCCGCTTAGAGCAGTTCTTC. Protein product: CASSIDLRLEQFF.

The CDR3 DNA reads TGTGCCACCAGCAGAGGAGGGGGCGGGAATAACTATGGCTACACCTTC. This translates into CATSRGGGGNNYGYTF. The chain joins TRBV15 to TRBJ1-2; 7 bases agree with TRBD1. The J segment lost 1 base and the V segment lost 1 base, leaving 6 bases of the junction unmatched. Germline loops: CDR1 LNHNV, CDR2 YYDKDF (reference sequence). CDR3 size: 16 residues.

The V and J genes are TRBV24-1 and TRBJ1-2; 7 nucleotides line up with TRBD1. The CDR3 has 15 amino acids. Germline values: CDR1 KGHDR, CDR2 SFDVKD. J gave up 4 bases and V 3 bases, and 7 bases lay outside the gene matches. Here the CDR3 reads CATSDPRQGPYGYTF. The CDR3 DNA reads as TGTGCCACCAGTGATCCTAGACAGGGACCCTATGGCTACACCTTC.

The chain has TRBV9 and TRBJ2-5; D gene uncertain. This CDR3 has 14 amino acids. Trimming took 0 bases from V and 4 from J, leaving 10 bases between them. The germline V gene has CDR1 SGDLS and CDR2 YYNGEE. This CDR3 is CASSVGGSRETQYF. The CDR3 nucleotides read TGTGCCAGCAGCGTAGGTGGCTCCAGAGAGACCCAGTACTTC.

Comments on this clonotype: This may come from a read error, since a much larger clone is one base off. The rearrangement uses TRBV7-2 and TRBJ2-7, with D tentatively TRBD1 (6 bases). V was cut by 8 bases and J by 2 bases, with 13 bases left in between. CDR3 length equals 13 residues. CDR1 is SGHTA, CDR2 FQGNSA, per germline. The chain's CDR3 is CASGSRDTYEQYF. CDR3 coding DNA: TGTGCCAGCGGAAGCAGGGACACCTACGAGCAGTACTTC.

The rearrangement joins TRBV24-1 to TRBJ2-5, with TRBD1 as a possible D gene (6 bases). This CDR3 is 17 amino acids long. Germline V gene lookup returns CDR1 KGHDR and CDR2 SFDVKD. V dropped 4 bases and J dropped 5 bases, with 22 bases sitting between them. The CDR3 region has the DNA TGTGCCACCAGTGACCCGATTTTTTCAGGGGCCGGGGAGACCCAGTACTTC. Its translation is CATSDPIFSGAGETQYF.

The chain joins TRBV5-1 to TRBJ1-6, with D perhaps matching TRBD1 (5 bases). CDR1 SGHRS and CDR2 YFSETQ come from the germline V gene. The CDR3 has 16 amino acids. Deletions cut 0 bases from V and 7 bases from J, with 14 bases between. CDR3 protein: CASSLGLRQFNSPLHF. The CDR3 DNA sequence: TGCGCCAGCAGCTTGGGACTGAGACAGTTCAATTCACCCCTCCACTTT.

As to this clonotype: The junction differs from germline at one of its ends, possibly a read error. J is TRBJ1-1 and V is TRBV6-5; 7 bases are a match to TRBD1. Germline V lookup: CDR1 MNHEY, CDR2 SVGAGI. The CDR3 contains 15 residues. The CDR3 loop reads CASSYRDSMNTEASF. CDR3 DNA: TGTGCCAGCAGTTACCGGGACAGCATGAACACTGAAGCTTCCTTT.

The chain links TRBV10-1 to TRBJ2-7; 7 bases map to TRBD1. The V gene's germline CDR1 is WNHNN and CDR2 SYGVQD (reference sequence). V shed 5 bases and J 7 bases; nucleotides not matched to a gene: 8. The CDR3 length is 13 residues. CDR3: CASSRGTVEEQYF. The DNA for the CDR3 is TGCGCCAGCAGTAGAGGGACAGTCGAAGAGCAGTACTTC.

Many counts were recorded for this clonotype. Germline and junction disagree at one end, which may indicate a read error. The J gene is TRBJ2-7, the V gene TRBV10-3, with TRBD2 identical over 7 bases. This CDR3 contains 15 residues. The germline V gene encodes CDR1 ENHRY and CDR2 SYGVKD. The CDR3 DNA reads as TGTGCCAGCAGTGAGGACGCAGGCGGGAGCTACGAGCAGTACTTC. This sequence encodes CASSEDAGGSYEQYF.

This clonotype came up many times. V gene TRBV19 combines with J gene TRBJ1-5; 10 nucleotides align to TRBD1. The junction had 6 bases not matched to a gene; V was cut back by 6 bases and J by 1 base. CDR1 and CDR2 from the germline V gene are LNHDA and SQIVND (reference sequence). The CDR3 runs to 16 residues. CDR3 in DNA: TGTGCCAGTAGCCCGACAGGGGGCATGAGCAATCAGCCCCAGCATTTT. It translates to CASSPTGGMSNQPQHF.

This clonotype has at least ten counts. V usage is TRBV4-3 and J usage is TRBJ1-2; D ambiguous. This CDR3 comprises 13 residues. In germline, CDR1 is LGHNA, CDR2 YSLEER. V shed 0 bases and J shed 5 bases, with 7 bases lying between them. CDR3 in amino acids: CASSQEAEYGYTF. CDR3 nucleotide sequence: TGCGCCAGCAGCCAAGAAGCGGAATATGGCTACACCTTC.

The J gene is TRBJ2-1, the V gene TRBV7-9; D might be TRBD2 (6 bases). V gave up 4 bases and J gave up 12 bases, with 16 bases separating them. The CDR3 has 13 residues. In germline, CDR1 is SEHNR, CDR2 FQNEAQ (reference sequence). As DNA, the CDR3 is TGTGCCAGCAGCTATCCGGGACTTAAACGGCAGTTCTTC. Residues: CASSYPGLKRQFF.

Points on this clonotype: A read error is possible here, since a much larger clone lies one base away. V and J are TRBV9 and TRBJ2-2; D unresolved. The CDR3 covers 12 residues. Germline CDR1 SGDLS, CDR2 YYNGEE. The CDR3 DNA sequence: TGTGCCGGCAGCGTAGAAGGGGGGGAGCTGTTTTTT. This sequence encodes CAGSVEGGELFF.

The table lists this clonotype with many counts. The chain is built from TRBV9 and TRBJ1-6, with 7 bases that match TRBD1. The germline V gene encodes CDR1 SGDLS and CDR2 YYNGEE. The CDR3 length is 13 residues. V lost 3 bases to trimming and J lost 10 bases; unmatched junction nucleotides: 4. CDR3 loop: CASSAADRSPLHF. The CDR3 DNA sequence: TGTGCCAGCAGCGCAGCGGACAGGTCACCCCTCCACTTT.

This clonotype has at least ten counts. The J gene is TRBJ1-2, the V gene TRBV10-1; D gene ambiguous. Looked up from germline, CDR1 is WNHNN and CDR2 is SYGVQD (reference sequence). Trimming removed 5 bases at V and 4 bases at J, with 20 bases between. This CDR3 contains 16 residues. CDR3 in amino acids: CASSPPQRFRSYGYTF. CDR3 nucleotide sequence: TGCGCCAGCAGTCCGCCACAGAGATTCCGATCCTATGGCTACACCTTC.

In this sample, this clonotype turned up many times. In nucleotides, the CDR3 is TGTGCCAGCAGTTTTACAGATAATTCACCCCTCCACTTT. Its protein product is CASSFTDNSPLHF. This chain joins TRBV28 and TRBJ1-6; D remains ambiguous. The germline V and J ends were trimmed by 3 bases and 5 bases, with 5 bases remaining between them. The CDR3 has 13 residues. Looked up from germline, CDR1 is MDHEN and CDR2 is SYDVKM.

For this clonotype: The junction and the germline gene differ at one end; a read error may be behind it. The chain combines TRBV7-7 with TRBJ2-5, with unresolved D. This CDR3 has 13 residues. Germline V gives CDR1 SSHAT, CDR2 FNYEAQ (reference sequence). Here the CDR3 DNA reads TGTGCTAGCAGCTTAGGGTGGACGGAGACCCAGTACTTC. Protein product: CASSLGWTETQYF.